The rows below give T cell receptor beta chains drawn from one sample of a study of T-cell memory formation after mild COVID-19. MiXCR, run by TCRdb on the 5' RACE reads, gives a single entry per CDR3 protein. The sample has roughly 150,000 distinct CDR3 sequences; 14% are singletons. Material: PBMCs or a T cell subset sorted from them (not recorded which). The receptors originated from an adult woman who had mild COVID-19 (a few samples of this study predate the infection). Cell type and time point are not known. Both conserved end residues are part of each CDR3.

j_call,v_call,cdr3_aa
TRBJ2-7,TRBV5-4,CASSLGLENYEQYF
TRBJ1-1,TRBV7-9,CASSPRQSGVTEAFF
TRBJ2-1,TRBV4-3,CASSQDRGLYNEQFF
TRBJ2-7,TRBV20-1,CSARGPPDRTPYEQYF
TRBJ2-4,TRBV29-1,CSVEAGADIQYF
TRBJ2-3,TRBV5-5,CASSAEQGTDTQYF
TRBJ2-5,TRBV11-3,CASSPRDSGRKETQYF
TRBJ2-3,TRBV7-9,CASSHGGGSTDTQYF
TRBJ1-2,TRBV2,CASSERARQKVGYTF
TRBJ2-5,TRBV19,CASSPGLAGPRETQYF
TRBJ1-3,TRBV7-9,CASSLTRALSGNTIYF
TRBJ1-2,TRBV29-1,CSVRYTYGYTF
TRBJ2-1,TRBV4-3,CASSQDRNAGTSSYNEQFF
TRBJ2-1,TRBV27,CASSSGLEYNEQFF
TRBJ1-1,TRBV27,CASRTGENTEAFF
TRBJ2-7,TRBV11-2,CASSTMGLATYEQYF
TRBJ1-1,TRBV6-5,CASSSGQGSLNTEAFF
TRBJ1-5,TRBV27,CASSPLSPLQPQHF
TRBJ2-1,TRBV28,CASSPGTGFFEQFF
TRBJ2-2,TRBV10-3,CAISERNTGELFF
TRBJ2-7,TRBV4-3,CASSPALGRRSEQYF
TRBJ2-3,TRBV23-1,CASSQQWISNTDTQYF
TRBJ1-2,TRBV5-6,CASSEPGLVDGYTF
TRBJ2-1,TRBV5-1,CASSLTPAASGILNEQFF
TRBJ2-1,TRBV4-1,CASSPLVASIAGGVSYNEQFF
TRBJ2-1,TRBV4-3,CASSQDYAGQNNEQFF
TRBJ1-1,TRBV5-1,CASSTGQGAIGTEAFF
TRBJ2-3,TRBV7-3,CASSPVGGGDTQYF
TRBJ2-5,TRBV4-1,CASSQASGGIETQYF
TRBJ1-2,TRBV29-1,CSVEVGGFCTF
TRBJ2-6,TRBV24-1,CATSEARGTGSSGANVLTF
TRBJ2-3,TRBV29-1,CSVEDGLRADTQYF
TRBJ1-1,TRBV27,CASSPVGVNTEAFF
TRBJ2-3,TRBV6-2/TRBV6-3,CASSSPSGRFTDTQYF
TRBJ2-7,TRBV14,CASRLTGTGSYEQYF
TRBJ1-3,TRBV15,CATRGGGAGNTIYF
TRBJ1-1,TRBV3-1,CASSHNRDRRTEAFF
TRBJ1-2,TRBV4-3,CASSQEQTGFGYTF
TRBJ2-3,TRBV4-1,CASSQGVVRRGGTDTQYF
TRBJ1-1,TRBV5-5,CASILTGEAFF
TRBJ2-3,TRBV4-1,CASSLGVGTDTQYF
TRBJ1-2,TRBV2,CASRSGDNYGYTF
TRBJ2-1,TRBV7-3,CASSPIGVGSSGGKNNEQFF
TRBJ1-1,TRBV7-6,CASSFSRDRGVMNTEAFF
TRBJ1-2,TRBV30,CAWSGQGARSLHGYTF